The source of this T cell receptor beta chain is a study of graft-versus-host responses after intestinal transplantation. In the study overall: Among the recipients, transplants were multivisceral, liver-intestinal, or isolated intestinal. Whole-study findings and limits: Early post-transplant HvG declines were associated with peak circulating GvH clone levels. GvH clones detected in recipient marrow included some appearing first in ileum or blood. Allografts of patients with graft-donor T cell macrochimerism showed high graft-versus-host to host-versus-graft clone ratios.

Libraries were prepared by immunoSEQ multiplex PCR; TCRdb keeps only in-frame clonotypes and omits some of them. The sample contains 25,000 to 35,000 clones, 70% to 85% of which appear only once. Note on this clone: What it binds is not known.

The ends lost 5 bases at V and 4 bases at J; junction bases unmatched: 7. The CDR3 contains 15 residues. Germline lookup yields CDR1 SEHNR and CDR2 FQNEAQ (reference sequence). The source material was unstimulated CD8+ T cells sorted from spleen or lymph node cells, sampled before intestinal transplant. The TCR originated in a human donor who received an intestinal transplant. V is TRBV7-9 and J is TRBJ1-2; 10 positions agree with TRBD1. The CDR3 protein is CASSPDRGRVYGYTF. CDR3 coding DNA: TGTGCCAGCAGCCCAGACAGGGGGCGCGTCTATGGCTACACCTTC.